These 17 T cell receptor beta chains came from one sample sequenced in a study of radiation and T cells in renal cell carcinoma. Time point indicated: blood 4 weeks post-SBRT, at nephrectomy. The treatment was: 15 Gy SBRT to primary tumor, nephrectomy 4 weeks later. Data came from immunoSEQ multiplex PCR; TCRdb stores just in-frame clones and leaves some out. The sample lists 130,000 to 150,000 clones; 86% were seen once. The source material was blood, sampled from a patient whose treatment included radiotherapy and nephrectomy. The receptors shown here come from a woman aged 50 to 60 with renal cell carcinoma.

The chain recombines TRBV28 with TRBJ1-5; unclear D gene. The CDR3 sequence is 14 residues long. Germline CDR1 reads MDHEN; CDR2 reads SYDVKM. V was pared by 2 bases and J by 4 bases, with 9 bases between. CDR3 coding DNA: TGTGCCAGCAGTTTAGTCCTGGAAAATCAGCCCCAGCATTTT. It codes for CASSLVLENQPQHF. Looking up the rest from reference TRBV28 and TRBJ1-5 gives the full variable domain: DVKVTQSSRYLVKRTGEKVFLECVQDMDHENMFWYRQDPGLGLRLIYFSYDVKMKEKGDIPEGYSVSREKKERFSLILESASTNQTSMYLCASSLVLENQPQHFGDGTRLSIL.

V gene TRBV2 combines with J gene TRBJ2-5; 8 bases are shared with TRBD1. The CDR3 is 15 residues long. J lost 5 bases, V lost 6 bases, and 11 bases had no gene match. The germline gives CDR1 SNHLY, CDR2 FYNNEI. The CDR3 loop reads CASSKGQGVRETQYF. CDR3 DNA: TGTGCCAGCAGCAAAGGACAGGGAGTTCGGGAGACCCAGTACTTC. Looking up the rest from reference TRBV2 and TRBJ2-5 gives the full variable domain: EPEVTQTPSHQVTQMGQEVILRCVPISNHLYFYWYRQILGQKVEFLVSFYNNEISEKSEIFDDQFSVERPDGSNFTLKIRSTKLEDSAMYFCASSKGQGVRETQYFGPGTRLLVL.

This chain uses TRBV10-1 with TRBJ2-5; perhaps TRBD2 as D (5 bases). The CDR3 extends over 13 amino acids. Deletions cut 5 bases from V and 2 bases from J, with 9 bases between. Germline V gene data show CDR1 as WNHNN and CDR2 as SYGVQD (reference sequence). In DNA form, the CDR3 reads TGCGCCAGCAGTACCGGGAAGCAAGAGACCCAGTACTTC. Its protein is CASSTGKQETQYF.

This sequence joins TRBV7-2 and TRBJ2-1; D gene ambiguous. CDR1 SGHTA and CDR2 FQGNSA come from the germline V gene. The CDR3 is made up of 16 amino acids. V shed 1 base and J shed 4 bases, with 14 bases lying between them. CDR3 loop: CASSLVGSAAYNEQFF. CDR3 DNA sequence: TGTGCCAGCAGCTTAGTGGGGTCAGCCGCTTACAATGAGCAGTTCTTC.

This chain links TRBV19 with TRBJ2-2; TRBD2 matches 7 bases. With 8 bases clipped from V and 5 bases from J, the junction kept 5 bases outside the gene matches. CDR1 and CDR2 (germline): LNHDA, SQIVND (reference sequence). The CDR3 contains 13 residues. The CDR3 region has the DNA TGTGCCAGTGTCGAGCGGGGAACCGGGGAGCTGTTTTTT. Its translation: CASVERGTGELFF.

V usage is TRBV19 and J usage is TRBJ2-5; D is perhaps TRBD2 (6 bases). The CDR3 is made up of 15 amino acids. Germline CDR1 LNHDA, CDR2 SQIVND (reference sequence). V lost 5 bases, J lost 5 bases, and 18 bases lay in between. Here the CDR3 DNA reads TGTGCCAGTAGTCCAAGGAGGGGAGAGAGGGAGACCCAGTACTTC. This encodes CASSPRRGERETQYF. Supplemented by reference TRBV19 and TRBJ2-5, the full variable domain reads DGGITQSPKYLFRKEGQNVTLSCEQNLNHDAMYWYRQDPGQGLRLIYYSQIVNDFQKGDIAEGYSVSREKKESFPLTVTSAQKNPTAFYLCASSPRRGERETQYFGPGTRLLVL.

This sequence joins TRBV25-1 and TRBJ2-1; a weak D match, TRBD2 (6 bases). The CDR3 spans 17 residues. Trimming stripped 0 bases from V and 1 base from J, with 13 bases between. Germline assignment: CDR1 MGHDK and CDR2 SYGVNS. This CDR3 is CASSEYLMGTSYNEQFF. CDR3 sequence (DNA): TGTGCCAGCAGTGAATATTTAATGGGGACTTCCTACAATGAGCAGTTCTTC.

The CDR3 DNA sequence: TGTGCCAGCAGTGAGGAGGGTAGAGCTTTCTTT. Translated: CASSEEGRAFF. V gene TRBV2 combines with J gene TRBJ1-1, with D unresolved. The length of the CDR3 is 11 residues. With 3 bases removed from V and 10 bases from J, the gap between germline ends came to 9 bases. Germline V gives CDR1 SNHLY, CDR2 FYNNEI.

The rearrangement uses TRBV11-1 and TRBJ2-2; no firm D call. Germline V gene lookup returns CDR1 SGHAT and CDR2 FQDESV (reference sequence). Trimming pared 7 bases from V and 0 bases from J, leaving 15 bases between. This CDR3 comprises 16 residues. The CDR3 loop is CASTNGVGTNTGELFF. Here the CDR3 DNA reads TGTGCCAGCACCAATGGGGTGGGGACGAACACCGGGGAGCTGTTTTTT.

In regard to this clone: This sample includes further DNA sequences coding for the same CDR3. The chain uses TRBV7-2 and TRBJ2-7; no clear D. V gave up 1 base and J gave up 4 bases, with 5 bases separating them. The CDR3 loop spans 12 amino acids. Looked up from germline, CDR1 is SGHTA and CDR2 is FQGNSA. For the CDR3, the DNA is TGTGCCAGCAGCTTAGTCGGTTACGAGCAGTACTTC. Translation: CASSLVGYEQYF.

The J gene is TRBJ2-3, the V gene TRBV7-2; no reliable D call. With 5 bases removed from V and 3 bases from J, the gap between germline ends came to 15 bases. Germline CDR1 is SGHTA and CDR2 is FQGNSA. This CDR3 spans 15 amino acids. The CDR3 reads CASSPLSYTTDTQYF. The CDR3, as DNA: TGTGCCAGCAGCCCGCTATCTTATACGACAGATACGCAGTATTTT.

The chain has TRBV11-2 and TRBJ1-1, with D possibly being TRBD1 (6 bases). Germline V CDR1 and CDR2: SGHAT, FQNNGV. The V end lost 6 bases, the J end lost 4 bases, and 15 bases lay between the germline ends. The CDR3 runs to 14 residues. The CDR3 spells CASSSQGRGTEAFF. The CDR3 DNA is TGTGCCAGCAGTTCCCAGGGGAGGGGCACTGAAGCTTTCTTT.

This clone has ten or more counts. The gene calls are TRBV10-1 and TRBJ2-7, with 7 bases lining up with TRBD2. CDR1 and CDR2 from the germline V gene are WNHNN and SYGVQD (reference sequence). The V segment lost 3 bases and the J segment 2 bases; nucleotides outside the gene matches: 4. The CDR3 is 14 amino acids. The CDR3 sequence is CASSEAGSTYEQYF. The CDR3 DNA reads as TGCGCCAGCAGTGAAGCGGGATCCACCTACGAGCAGTACTTC.

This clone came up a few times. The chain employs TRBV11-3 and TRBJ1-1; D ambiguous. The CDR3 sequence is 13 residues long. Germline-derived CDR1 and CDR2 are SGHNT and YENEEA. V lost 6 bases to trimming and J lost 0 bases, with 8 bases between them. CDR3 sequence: CASSSYLNTEAFF. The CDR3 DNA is TGTGCCAGCAGTTCCTACCTGAACACTGAAGCTTTCTTT.

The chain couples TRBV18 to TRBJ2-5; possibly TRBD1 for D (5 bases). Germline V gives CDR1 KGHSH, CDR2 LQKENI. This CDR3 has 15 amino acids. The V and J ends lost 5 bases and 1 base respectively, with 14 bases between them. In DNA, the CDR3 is TGTGCCAGCTCAGCAGACAGAGAGGCCCAAGAGACCCAGTACTTC. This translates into CASSADREAQETQYF.

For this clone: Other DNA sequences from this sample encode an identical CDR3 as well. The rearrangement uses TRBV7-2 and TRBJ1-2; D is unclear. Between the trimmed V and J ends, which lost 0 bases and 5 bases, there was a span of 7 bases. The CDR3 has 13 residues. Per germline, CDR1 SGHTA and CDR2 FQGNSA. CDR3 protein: CASSLAGRYGYTF. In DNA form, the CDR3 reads TGTGCCAGCAGCTTAGCAGGGCGGTATGGCTACACCTTC.

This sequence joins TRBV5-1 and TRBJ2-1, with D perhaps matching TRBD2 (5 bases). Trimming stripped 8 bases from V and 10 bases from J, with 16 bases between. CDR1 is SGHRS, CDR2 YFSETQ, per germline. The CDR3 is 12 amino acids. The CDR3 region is CASRTSFVEQFF. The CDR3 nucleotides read TGCGCCAGTAGGACTTCTTTCGTCGAGCAGTTCTTC. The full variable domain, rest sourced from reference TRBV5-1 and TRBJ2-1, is KAGVTQTPRYLIKTRGQQVTLSCSPISGHRSVSWYQQTPGQGLQFLFEYFSETQRNKGNFPGRFSGRQFSNSRSEMNVSTLELGDSALYLCASRTSFVEQFFGPGTRLTVL.